This T cell receptor (beta chain) was sequenced in a study of response to subunit inactivated influenza vaccine. Study findings and constraints: Only a handful of new T cells, the authors suggested, are recruited with each seasonal influenza vaccination.

This clonotype was picked up a small number of times. Its antigen is unidentified. V lost 2 bases, J lost 7 bases, and 9 bases stayed unmatched. CDR3 length: 15 amino acids. Germline V lookup: CDR1 MNHEY, CDR2 SMNVEV (reference sequence). TCRdb independently ran MiXCR on the RT-PCR reads; one entry per CDR3 protein. This table has under 500,000 distinct CDR3 sequences, about a tenth appearing once. Specimen: PBMCs from blood, collected roughly 47 days after vaccination. The V and J genes are TRBV27 and TRBJ2-7; 9 nucleotides line up with TRBD2. This clonotype originated in a man in his fifties or sixties who received an inactivated influenza vaccine. The CDR3 region has the DNA TGTGCCAGCAGTTTAATGTATAGCGGGAGTAAGGAGCAGTACTTC. This encodes CASSLMYSGSKEQYF.